This TCR beta chain is drawn from a study of blood T cell repertoires in COVID-19. Study as a whole: PBMCs, B-cell-depleted T cells, or T cells provided the cDNA or gDNA that made up the material.

Only a few counts were recorded for this clone. Original processing methods: The authors estimated nucleated cell counts from reference gene primer amplification. Repertoires were generated with immunoSEQ multiplex PCR, while TCRdb's copy carries only in-frame clones and drops some. That table furnishes V, J and clone size, whereas the DNA furnished D and trimming. Of about 210,000 clones listed, roughly 85% are singletons. The V gene's germline CDR1 is SEHNR and CDR2 FQNEAQ (reference sequence). V was pared by 0 bases and J by 5 bases, with 2 bases between. This CDR3 comprises 11 residues. Seattle's enrolled individuals joined amid active infection and were then monitored longitudinally.

The TCR originated in a woman aged 70-85 years with COVID-19, enrolled during active disease. Sequences were obtained from peripheral blood. The chain links TRBV7-9 to TRBJ2-7; unclear D gene. The CDR3 protein is CASSLANEQYF. CDR3 sequence (DNA): TGTGCCAGCAGCTTAGCTAACGAGCAGTACTTC.